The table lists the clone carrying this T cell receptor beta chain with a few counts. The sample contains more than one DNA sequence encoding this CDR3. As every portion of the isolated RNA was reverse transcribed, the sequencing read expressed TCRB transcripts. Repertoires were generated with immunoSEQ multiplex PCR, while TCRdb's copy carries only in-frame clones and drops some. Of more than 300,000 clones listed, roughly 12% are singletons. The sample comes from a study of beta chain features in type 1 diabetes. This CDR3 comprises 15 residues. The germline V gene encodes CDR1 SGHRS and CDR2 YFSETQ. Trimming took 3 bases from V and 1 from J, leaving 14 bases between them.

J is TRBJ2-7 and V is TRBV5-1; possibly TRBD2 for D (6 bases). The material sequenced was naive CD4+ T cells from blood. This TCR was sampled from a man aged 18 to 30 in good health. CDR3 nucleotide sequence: TGCGCCAGCAGCTCAACACCGGGACTGTCCTACGAGCAGTACTTC. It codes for CASSSTPGLSYEQYF. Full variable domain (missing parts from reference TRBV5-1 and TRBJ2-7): KAGVTQTPRYLIKTRGQQVTLSCSPISGHRSVSWYQQTPGQGLQFLFEYFSETQRNKGNFPGRFSGRQFSNSRSEMNVSTLELGDSALYLCASSSTPGLSYEQYFGPGTRLTVT.